Included here is one TCR beta chain sequence, with context. Antigen specificity is unknown. Germline CDR1 MNHEY, CDR2 SMNVEV (reference sequence). There are 13 residues in the CDR3. The data stem from a study of monozygotic twins with inflammatory bowel disease. Study conclusions and caveats: Compared with healthy co-twins, IBD patients showed reduced TCRbeta repertoire diversity by inverse Simpson.

TCRdb reanalyzed the 5' RACE reads and collapses them to one entry per CDR3 protein, without DNA. The sample's table shows about 160,000 distinct CDR3 sequences. Sequencing used blood. The V call is TRBV27, the J call TRBJ1-1. The sequence was obtained from a human donor with ulcerative colitis or Crohn's disease, or a healthy co-twin of an affected twin (not recorded which). The CDR3 region is CASRGWGGSEAFF.